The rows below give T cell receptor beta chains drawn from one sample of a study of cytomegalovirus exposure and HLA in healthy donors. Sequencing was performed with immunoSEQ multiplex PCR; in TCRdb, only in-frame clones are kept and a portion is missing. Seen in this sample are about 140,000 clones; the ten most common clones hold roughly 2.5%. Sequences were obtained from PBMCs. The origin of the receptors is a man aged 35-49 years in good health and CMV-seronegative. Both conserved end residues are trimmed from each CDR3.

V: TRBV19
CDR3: ASSIDGGRGQGTGGTQY

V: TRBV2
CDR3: ASTPGQYNEQF

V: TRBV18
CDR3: ASSRLETGELSYEQY

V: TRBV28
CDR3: ASTPSGREQY

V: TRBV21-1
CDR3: ASSTPRGKGMDQPQH

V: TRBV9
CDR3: ASSVLAGGHTDTQY

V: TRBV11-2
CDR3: ASSLVVGQSEAF

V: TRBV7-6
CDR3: ASSVGLSYEQY

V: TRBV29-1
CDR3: SVELADTQY

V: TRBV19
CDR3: ASSIGTGGWQPQH

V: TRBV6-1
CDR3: ASTQARFTEAF

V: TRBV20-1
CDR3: SAAGVEQY

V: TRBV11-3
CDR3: ASSFNRGGGRQY

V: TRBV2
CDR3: ASSEALRGTEAF

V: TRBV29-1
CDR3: SVETNLAGGINEQF

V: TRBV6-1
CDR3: ASSGLREKIINEQF

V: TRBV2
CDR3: AISSVAGTPTYEQY

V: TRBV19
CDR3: ASSMQASGVYNEQF

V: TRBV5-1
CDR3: ASSVTVDRAYGYT

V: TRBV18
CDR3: ASSPLLTGEGTQY

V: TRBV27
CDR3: ASSFSGRNSPLH

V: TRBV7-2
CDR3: ASSPAGRGLANYGYT

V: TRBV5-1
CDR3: ASREEPISYEQY

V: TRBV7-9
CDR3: ASSEQGNGYT

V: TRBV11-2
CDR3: ASSPGTGGHGYT

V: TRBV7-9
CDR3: ASSPRQGSNTEAF

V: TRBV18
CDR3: ASSRDGPGGVYNEQF

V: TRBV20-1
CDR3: SAPRADDST

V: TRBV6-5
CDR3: AGRTQTVGYGYT

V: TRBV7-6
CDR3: ASSFNSGDLPYEQY

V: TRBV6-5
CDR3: ASRSLNTEAF

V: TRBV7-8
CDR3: ASSWGQGLNQPQH

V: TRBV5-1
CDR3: ASSLEEGGAKNIQY

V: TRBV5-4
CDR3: ASSFQAGANVLT

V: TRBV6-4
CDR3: ATGTGSAADTQY

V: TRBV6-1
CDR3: ASTEAGGHEQY

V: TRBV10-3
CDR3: AISESQGLTEAF

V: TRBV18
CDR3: ASSPDRGDLGYT